The present T cell receptor beta chain was sequenced within a study of cytomegalovirus exposure and HLA in healthy donors. As for the study in general: The approximately 110 validation repertoires used a platform that matched the one used for the approximately 610 first-cohort repertoires, as a later analysis reported.

Worth noting for this clone: What it binds is unknown.

Deletions cut 0 bases from V and 12 bases from J, with 6 bases between. The CDR3 totals 11 residues. Germline CDR1 SNHLY, CDR2 FYNNEI. This table comes from immunoSEQ multiplex PCR, and its TCRdb copy is limited to in-frame clones, with some not included. The sample holds 300,000 or so clones, over 75% seen once. Study-level results: Diagnosis of cytomegalovirus status made by the classifier reportedly showed high specificity and sensitivity.

It was the approximately 120-subject validation cohort, separate from the 666-subject first cohort, to which the donors belonged. The TCR comes from a man younger than 40 in good health and CMV-seronegative. The genes are TRBV2 and TRBJ2-1, with D maybe TRBD2 (6 bases). The sequenced material came from PBMCs. The CDR3 nucleotides are TGTGCCAGCAGTGAAGCGGGGGGGCAGTTCTTC. Encoded protein: CASSEAGGQFF.